The 12 T cell receptor beta chains below all came from one sample that was sequenced in a study of T cells in Graves' hyperthyroidism and ophthalmopathy. TCR beta CDR3 region amplification was performed from RNA transcripts. With the HTBI primer set, the TCR CDR3 went through a first round of RT-PCR. In TCRdb, the multiplex PCR reads were re-called with MiXCR into one record per CDR3 protein. The sample shows approximately 590,000 distinct CDR3 sequences, around 16% of them seen only once. The sample comprised blood. These TCRs come from a woman aged 25 to 45 with Graves' hyperthyroidism.

The rearrangement joins TRBV6-1 to TRBJ2-1, with 9 bases that match TRBD2. The CDR3 loop spans 16 amino acids. Germline V lookup: CDR1 MNHNS, CDR2 SASEGT. V lost 8 bases, J lost 1 base, and 9 bases stayed unmatched. DNA for the CDR3: TGTGCCAGCGATTTGCTAGCGGGACCATCCTACAATGAGCAGTTCTTC. It specifies CASDLLAGPSYNEQFF.

This chain joins TRBV7-2 and TRBJ2-1; D is uncertain. Germline loops: CDR1 SGHTA, CDR2 FQGNSA. CDR3 length: 14 residues. Trimming left V 6 bases short and J 8 bases short, with 17 bases between. CDR3 loop: CASRTQSDGDEQFF. The CDR3 DNA is TGTGCCAGCAGGACGCAATCGGACGGTGATGAGCAGTTCTTC.

The table lists this clonotype with a few counts. This may arise from a read error, as a much more abundant clone is one base away. The chain is built from TRBV28 and TRBJ1-1; D gene uncertain. V was shortened by 6 bases and J by 1 base, with 9 bases between the two germline ends. The CDR3 contains 13 residues. CDR1 is MDHEN and CDR2 is SYDVKM in the germline V gene. This CDR3 reads CASRRLANTEAFF. The CDR3 DNA is TGTGCCAGCAGACGACTTGCGAACACTGAAGCTTTCTTT.

This clonotype was detected many times. The V gene is TRBV7-9, the J gene TRBJ1-4; 7 bases agree with TRBD1. The CDR3 covers 16 residues. V was pared by 4 bases and J by 3 bases, with 8 bases of the junction left unmatched. The germline V gene has CDR1 SEHNR and CDR2 FQNEAQ (reference sequence). The CDR3: CASSSGRGLANEKLFF. The CDR3 DNA is TGTGCCAGCAGCTCGGGTAGGGGGCTGGCTAATGAAAAACTGTTTTTT.

This sequence joins TRBV7-9 and TRBJ1-4, with D possibly TRBD1 on 5 matching bases. Per germline, CDR1 SEHNR and CDR2 FQNEAQ (reference sequence). Trimming removed 0 bases from V and 2 bases from J, with 10 bases in between. The CDR3 covers 16 residues. The CDR3 is CASSLAGAGTNEKLFF. In nucleotides, the CDR3 is TGTGCCAGCAGCTTAGCAGGGGCAGGGACTAATGAAAAACTGTTTTTT.

The chain links TRBV19 to TRBJ2-2; TRBD1 agrees at 7 bases. Germline assignment: CDR1 LNHDA and CDR2 SQIVND (reference sequence). V lost 6 bases, J lost 3 bases, and 13 bases stayed unmatched. CDR3 length: 17 amino acids. In nucleotides, the CDR3 is TGTGCCAGTAGACGGCGAACAGGGGCCCGGGACACCGGGGAGCTGTTTTTT. This encodes CASRRRTGARDTGELFF.

This clonotype was detected many times. The V call is TRBV7-9, the J call TRBJ2-1; 9 bases agree with TRBD1. The CDR3 covers 12 residues. Looked up from germline, CDR1 is SEHNR and CDR2 is FQNEAQ (reference sequence). V gave up 4 bases and J gave up 9 bases; unmatched junction bases: 1. The CDR3 is CASSSQGAEQFF. The CDR3 DNA follows: TGTGCCAGCAGCTCACAGGGGGCTGAGCAGTTCTTC.

This clonotype was detected only a few times. The chain recombines TRBV7-2 with TRBJ2-3; D is ambiguous. The CDR3 spans 13 residues. CDR1 is SGHTA, CDR2 FQGNSA, per germline. Trimming took off 7 bases at V and 2 bases at J, with 10 bases between the two ends. CDR3 coding DNA: TGTGCCAGCACCACGGCACCCACAGATACGCAGTATTTT. This codes for CASTTAPTDTQYF.

The rearrangement uses TRBV9 and TRBJ2-1, with TRBD2 matching over 12 bases. V trimming: 0 bases; J trimming: 0 bases; junction bases outside the gene matches: 7. Germline V gene sequence: CDR1 SGDLS, CDR2 YYNGEE. The CDR3 covers 19 residues. The CDR3, as DNA: TGTGCCAGCAGCGTAGGACTAGCGGGAGCCAAGAGCTCCTACAATGAGCAGTTCTTC. Residues: CASSVGLAGAKSSYNEQFF.

The V call is TRBV30, the J call TRBJ1-5, with D possibly matching TRBD1 (5 bases). The V gene's germline CDR1 is GTSNPN and CDR2 SVGIG (reference sequence). V shed 2 bases and J shed 0 bases, with 14 bases lying between them. CDR3 size: 16 residues. This CDR3 is CAWSRGAGPSNQPQHF. The CDR3, as DNA: TGTGCCTGGAGTAGAGGGGCTGGACCTAGCAATCAGCCCCAGCATTTT.

This clonotype was observed many times. The CDR3 here is CASSDQGLFGQPQHF. The CDR3 DNA reads as TGTGCCAGCAGTGACCAAGGACTGTTTGGTCAGCCCCAGCATTTT. The chain uses TRBV2 and TRBJ1-5; D ambiguous. Germline V lookup: CDR1 SNHLY, CDR2 FYNNEI. The CDR3 contains 15 residues. Trimming shortened V by 3 bases and J by 6 bases, and 15 bases separated the two germline ends.

The chain links TRBV3-1 to TRBJ2-1, with 10 bases identical to TRBD2. This CDR3 contains 16 residues. The germline V gene encodes CDR1 LGHDT and CDR2 YNNKEL (reference sequence). Trimming at V came to 5 bases and at J to 5 bases, leaving 9 bases not matched to a gene. CDR3 loop: CASSWTSGGGNNEQFF. The CDR3 nucleotides read TGTGCCAGCAGCTGGACTAGCGGAGGGGGAAACAATGAGCAGTTCTTC.